This is a list of T cell receptor beta chains from one sample in a study of blood T cell repertoires in COVID-19. The data were produced by immunoSEQ multiplex PCR, yet TCRdb's version contains in-frame clones alone and is incomplete. The sample consists of about 370,000 clones, 70% to 90% of them appearing once. Sequencing was carried out using peripheral blood. The receptor set was obtained from a woman in her 30s with COVID-19, enrolled during active disease. The CDR3 runs from the conserved cysteine through the conserved F or W. The order of the fields is clone size, V gene, J gene, D gene, CDR3 protein, CDR3 DNA. D genes are given only for firm matches. The size field is filled for only some rows; it gives once, few, many or a size class.

>once|TRBV5-6|TRBJ1-5|.
CASSEGVQPQHF
TGTGCCAGCAGTGAGGGAGTACAGCCCCAGCATTTT
>.|TRBV7-9|TRBJ1-5|TRBD1
CASSSPGTADSNQPQHF
TGTGCCAGCAGCTCCCCCGGGACAGCGGATAGCAATCAGCCCCAGCATTTT
>.|TRBV15|TRBJ2-2|TRBD2
CATSRDIGGGEATGELFF
TGTGCCACCAGCAGAGATATCGGCGGGGGGGAGGCTACCGGGGAGCTGTTTTTT
>.|TRBV5-1|TRBJ2-1|.
CASSFTRGSLGNEQFF
TGCGCCAGCAGCTTTACCCGGGGGAGCCTTGGTAATGAGCAGTTCTTC
>.|TRBV4-3|TRBJ1-2|.
CASSQDPQGTSGYTF
TGCGCCAGCAGCCAAGATCCACAGGGAACGTCTGGCTACACCTTC
>.|TRBV10-3|TRBJ1-1|.
CATQSNTEAFF
TGTGCCACCCAATCGAACACTGAAGCTTTCTTT
>.|TRBV5-1|TRBJ2-3|.
CASSFRPQGSTDTQYF
TGCGCCAGCAGCTTCCGCCCACAGGGTAGCACAGATACGCAGTATTTT
>.|TRBV15|TRBJ1-4|.
CATSRDFRRVGHEKLFF
TGTGCCACCAGCAGAGATTTTCGGCGGGTAGGACATGAAAAACTGTTTTTT
>.|TRBV28|TRBJ2-1|.
CASSLFGRGEQFF
TGTGCCAGCAGTTTATTTGGCCGAGGTGAGCAGTTCTTC
>.|TRBV7-2|TRBJ1-3|TRBD1
CASSLDGQGRSGNTIYF
TGTGCCAGCAGCTTAGACGGACAGGGCCGCTCTGGAAACACCATATATTTT
>.|TRBV2|TRBJ2-5|.
CASLRGPGETQYF
TGTGCCAGCCTCAGGGGACCTGGGGAGACCCAGTACTTC
>.|TRBV4-3|TRBJ2-5|TRBD1
CASSQVWPPGGSETQYF
TGCGCCAGCAGCCAAGTTTGGCCTCCAGGGGGCTCAGAGACCCAGTACTTC
>.|TRBV9|TRBJ2-1|TRBD2
CASSVEWDYYNEQFF
TGTGCCAGCAGCGTAGAGTGGGACTACTACAATGAGCAGTTCTTC
>few|TRBV6-5|TRBJ2-7|.
CASSLTGKEYEQYF
TGTGCCAGCAGCCTAACAGGGAAGGAGTACGAGCAGTACTTC
>.|TRBV10-3|TRBJ2-5|.
CAISERTGETQYF
TGTGCCATCAGTGAGAGAACAGGAGAGACCCAGTACTTC
>once|TRBV2|TRBJ1-2|.
CASGGVLVYGYTF
TGTGCCAGCGGGGGGGTACTGGTGTATGGCTACACCTTC
>.|TRBV10-3|TRBJ1-2|.
CAISDRENGYTF
TGTGCCATCAGTGATCGGGAAAATGGCTACACCTTC
>.|TRBV6-6|TRBJ1-2|.
CASTRGKGVGYGYTF
TGTGCCAGCACCCGTGGTAAGGGGGTCGGCTATGGCTACACCTTC
>.|TRBV29-1|TRBJ1-2|.
CSVNTLREPIRNYGYTF
TGCAGCGTTAATACCCTCCGGGAGCCTATCCGAAACTATGGCTACACCTTC
>.|TRBV5-4|TRBJ2-5|TRBD2
CASTLGGGQETQYF
TGTGCCAGCACCCTCGGGGGGGGGCAAGAGACCCAGTACTTC
>.|TRBV7-2|TRBJ2-7|TRBD1
CASSAHRGEQYF
TGTGCCAGCAGCGCACACAGGGGCGAGCAGTACTTC
>.|TRBV5-6|TRBJ2-6|.
CASSLWTGHGYSGANVLTF
TGTGCCAGCAGCCTATGGACGGGACACGGGTATTCTGGGGCCAACGTCCTGACTTTC
>.|TRBV24-1|TRBJ2-2|TRBD1
CATSDSRGPSTGELFF
TGTGCCACCAGTGACTCCAGGGGGCCTAGCACCGGGGAGCTGTTTTTT
>.|TRBV7-2|TRBJ2-7|TRBD2
CASSPIAGWGSEQYF
TGTGCCAGCAGCCCCATAGCGGGTTGGGGCTCCGAGCAGTACTTC
>.|TRBV6-2/TRBV6-3|TRBJ1-1|TRBD1
CASSYPLQGLKTEAFF
TGTGCCAGCAGTTACCCGTTACAGGGGCTTAAAACTGAAGCTTTCTTT
>.|TRBV7-6|TRBJ2-1|TRBD2
CASSDWGLAGDRNEQFF
TGTGCCAGCAGCGACTGGGGACTAGCGGGAGATCGCAATGAGCAGTTCTTC
>.|TRBV4-1|TRBJ2-7|TRBD2
CASSQELAGGISYEQYF
TGCGCCAGCAGCCAAGAACTAGCGGGGGGCATCTCCTACGAGCAGTACTTC
>.|TRBV20-1|TRBJ1-4|.
CSASQGPNEKLFF
TGCAGTGCTAGTCAGGGCCCAAATGAAAAACTGTTTTTT
>.|TRBV11-2|TRBJ2-5|.
CASSTGETQYF
TGTGCCAGCAGCACCGGGGAGACCCAGTACTTC
>.|TRBV19|TRBJ2-5|TRBD2
CATAGGVGETQYF
TGTGCCACCGCCGGGGGGGTCGGAGAGACCCAGTACTTC
>once|TRBV4-2|TRBJ1-1|.
CASSQGTLAFF
TGTGCCAGCAGCCAAGGGACTCTCGCTTTCTTT
>.|TRBV11-2|TRBJ1-4|TRBD1
CASSFGTGVRKLFF
TGTGCCAGCAGCTTCGGGACAGGGGTTAGAAAACTGTTTTTT
>.|TRBV7-9|TRBJ1-6|.
CASSLGGVSPLHF
TGTGCCAGCAGCTTAGGGGGGGTATCACCCCTCCACTTT
>once|TRBV18|TRBJ2-5|.
CASSPVAGAQETQYF
TGTGCCAGCTCACCAGTGGCGGGGGCACAAGAGACCCAGTACTTC
>.|TRBV18|TRBJ1-2|.
CASSPPWQGSHYGYTF
TGTGCCAGCTCACCACCATGGCAGGGGAGTCACTATGGCTACACCTTC
>.|TRBV9|TRBJ2-3|TRBD1
CASSALRQGDTQYF
TGTGCCAGCAGCGCCCTTAGACAGGGGGATACGCAGTATTTT
>.|TRBV10-1|TRBJ2-3|TRBD2
CASSDGRGSGDDTQYF
TGCGCCAGCAGTGATGGTCGGGGGAGCGGGGATGATACGCAGTATTTT
>.|TRBV2|TRBJ2-7|.
CASTTRGYGEQYF
TGTGCCAGCACCACCAGAGGGTATGGCGAGCAGTACTTC
>.|TRBV19|TRBJ1-2|.
CASSTTTENYGYTF
TGTGCCAGTAGTACCACCACAGAGAACTATGGCTACACCTTC
>.|TRBV5-1|TRBJ1-2|.
CASSSKGREAGGYTF
TGCGCCAGCAGCTCCAAGGGGAGGGAAGCTGGTGGCTACACCTTC
>few|TRBV18|TRBJ1-1|TRBD1
CASSRRGRGTEAFF
TGTGCCAGCTCGCGCAGGGGGCGGGGCACTGAAGCTTTCTTT
>.|TRBV5-1|TRBJ1-6|.
CASSINRVSYNSPLHF
TGCGCCAGCAGCATAAACAGGGTCTCCTATAATTCACCCCTCCACTTT
>.|TRBV7-6|TRBJ2-6|TRBD1
CASSSGQGATGANVLTF
TGTGCCAGCAGCTCCGGACAGGGGGCAACTGGGGCCAACGTCCTGACTTTC
>.|TRBV5-8|TRBJ1-1|.
CASSLTGRVTEAFF
TGTGCCAGCAGCTTGACAGGGAGGGTAACTGAAGCTTTCTTT
>few|TRBV7-2|TRBJ2-5|TRBD2
CASSPRRGDGETQYF
TGTGCCAGCAGCCCCAGGCGGGGGGATGGAGAGACCCAGTACTTC
>.|TRBV5-1|TRBJ2-3|.
CASSLVQGSTDTQYF
TGCGCCAGCAGCTTAGTTCAGGGGAGCACAGATACGCAGTATTTT
>few|TRBV6-2/TRBV6-3|TRBJ2-6|TRBD2
CASSYTSGEPSGANVLTF
TGTGCCAGCAGTTACACGAGCGGGGAACCCTCTGGGGCCAACGTCCTGACTTTC